This TCR beta chain appears in the sequencing data of a study of cytomegalovirus exposure and HLA in healthy donors. Turning to the study itself: The 95 to 150 validation repertoires were produced on the same platform as the roughly 660 repertoires of the first cohort. This was reported in a later analysis.

Whole-study results and caveats: Subsequent analysis of the roughly 120 validation repertoires found a tendency for first-cohort TCR clusters to co-occur.

The repertoire was sequenced with immunoSEQ multiplex PCR; TCRdb's copy has only in-frame clones and lacks some. The repertoire has about 110,000 clones, about 92% of them found once; the top ten carry under 2%. Of note for this clone: Its specificity is unknown.

Germline CDR1 reads LNHNV; CDR2 reads YYDKDF (reference sequence). CDR3 size: 16 residues. Between the trimmed V and J ends, which lost 1 base and 0 bases, there was a span of 9 bases. Sequenced input: PBMCs. The chain employs TRBV15 and TRBJ1-4; possibly TRBD1 for D (5 bases). The clonotype originates from a woman aged 18-29 years in good health and CMV-seronegative. The CDR3 DNA reads TGTGCCACCAGCAGAGGGGACTTCTCAACTAATGAAAAACTGTTTTTT. Amino acid sequence: CATSRGDFSTNEKLFF.